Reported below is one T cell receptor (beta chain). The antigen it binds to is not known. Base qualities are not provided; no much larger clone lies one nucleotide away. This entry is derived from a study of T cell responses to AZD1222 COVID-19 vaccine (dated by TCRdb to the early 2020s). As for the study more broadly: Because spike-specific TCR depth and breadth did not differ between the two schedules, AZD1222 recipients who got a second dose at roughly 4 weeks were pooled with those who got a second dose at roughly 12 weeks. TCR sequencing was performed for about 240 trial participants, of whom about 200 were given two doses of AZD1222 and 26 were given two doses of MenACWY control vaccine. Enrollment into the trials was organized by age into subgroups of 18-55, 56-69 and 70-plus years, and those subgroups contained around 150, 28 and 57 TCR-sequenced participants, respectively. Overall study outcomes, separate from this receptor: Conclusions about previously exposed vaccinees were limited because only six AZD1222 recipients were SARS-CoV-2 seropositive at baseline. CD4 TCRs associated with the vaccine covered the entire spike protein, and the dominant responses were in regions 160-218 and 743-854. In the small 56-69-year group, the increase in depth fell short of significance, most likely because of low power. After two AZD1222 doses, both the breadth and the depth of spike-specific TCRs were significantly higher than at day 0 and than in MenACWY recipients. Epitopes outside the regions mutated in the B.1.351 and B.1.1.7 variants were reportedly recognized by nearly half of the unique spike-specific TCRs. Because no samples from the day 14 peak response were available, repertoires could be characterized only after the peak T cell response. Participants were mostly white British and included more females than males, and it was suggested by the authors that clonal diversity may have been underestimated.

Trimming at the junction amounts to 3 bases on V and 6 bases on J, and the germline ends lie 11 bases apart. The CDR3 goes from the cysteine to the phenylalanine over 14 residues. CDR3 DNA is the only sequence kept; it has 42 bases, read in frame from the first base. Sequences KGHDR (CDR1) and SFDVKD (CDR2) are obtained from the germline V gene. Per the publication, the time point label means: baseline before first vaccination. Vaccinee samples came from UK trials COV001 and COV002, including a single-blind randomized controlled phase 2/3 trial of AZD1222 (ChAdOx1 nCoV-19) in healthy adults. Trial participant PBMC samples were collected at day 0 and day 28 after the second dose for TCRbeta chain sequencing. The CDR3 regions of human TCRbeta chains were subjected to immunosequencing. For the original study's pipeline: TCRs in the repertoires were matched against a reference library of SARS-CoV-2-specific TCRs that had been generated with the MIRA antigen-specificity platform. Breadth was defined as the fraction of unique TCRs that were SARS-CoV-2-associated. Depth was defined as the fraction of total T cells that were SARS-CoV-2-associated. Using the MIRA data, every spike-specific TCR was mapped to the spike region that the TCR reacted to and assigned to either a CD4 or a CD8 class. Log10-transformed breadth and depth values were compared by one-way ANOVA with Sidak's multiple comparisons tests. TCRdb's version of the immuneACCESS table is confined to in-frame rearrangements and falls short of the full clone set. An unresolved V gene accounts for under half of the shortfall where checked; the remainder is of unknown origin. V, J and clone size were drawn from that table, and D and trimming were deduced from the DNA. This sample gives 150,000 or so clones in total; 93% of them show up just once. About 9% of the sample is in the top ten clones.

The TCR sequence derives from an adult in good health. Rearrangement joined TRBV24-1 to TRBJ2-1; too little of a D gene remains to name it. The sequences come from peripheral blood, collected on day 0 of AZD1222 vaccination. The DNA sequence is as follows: TGTGCCACCAGTGATGCCTTGGCCCTCAATGAGCAGTTCTTC. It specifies CATSDALALNEQFF.